The TCR beta chain under discussion was sequenced for a study of beta chain features in type 1 diabetes. Based on CD45RO/CCR7/CD25/CD127/CD95/CD27, CD4+ regulatory, stem cell-like memory, naive and central memory cells were sorted. The authors obtained over 95% purity in all sorted populations. The investigators reverse transcribed all of the isolated RNA, so they sequenced expressed TCRB transcripts. Sequenced by immunoSEQ multiplex PCR; TCRdb stores in-frame clones only, minus some. The sample gives just over 600,000 clones, about a sixth of which show up once; 0.093% is in the top ten. Losses at the gene ends were 1 base for V and 3 bases for J; bases not matched to a gene: 5. The length of the CDR3 is 15 residues. Germline values: CDR1 LNHNV, CDR2 YYDKDF (reference sequence). About this clone itself: What it binds is unknown.

Study-wide points: Highly expressing activated T cells could be over-counted with a cDNA template. VDJ junctions from patients with type 1 diabetes contained fewer insertions and more deletions.

Input material: naive CD4+ T cells from blood. The rearrangement uses TRBV15 and TRBJ2-5, with 7 bases fitting TRBD2. The sequence was collected from a man between 18 and 29 years old in good health. The CDR3 reads CATSRVGLGEETQYF. As DNA, the CDR3 is TGTGCCACCAGCAGAGTTGGACTAGGTGAAGAGACCCAGTACTTC.